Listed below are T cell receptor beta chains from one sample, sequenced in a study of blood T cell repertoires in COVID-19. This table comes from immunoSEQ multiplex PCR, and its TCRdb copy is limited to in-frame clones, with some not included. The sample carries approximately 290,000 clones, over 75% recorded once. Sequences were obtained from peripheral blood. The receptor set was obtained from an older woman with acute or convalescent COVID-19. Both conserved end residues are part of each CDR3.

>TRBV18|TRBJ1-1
CASSPSGNTEAFF
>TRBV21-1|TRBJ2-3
CASGRTGSQDTQYF
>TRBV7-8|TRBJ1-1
CASSLKRARDYSLNTEAFF
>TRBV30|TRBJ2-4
CAWARGVGDIQYF
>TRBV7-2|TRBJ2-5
CASSLGFPSGSETQYF
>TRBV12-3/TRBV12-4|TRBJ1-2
CASNLGGDLGYTF
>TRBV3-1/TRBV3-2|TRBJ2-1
CASSPTQLADNEQFF
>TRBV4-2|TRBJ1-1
CASSQDFNRGDTEAFF
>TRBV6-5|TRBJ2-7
CASSYKATYEQYF
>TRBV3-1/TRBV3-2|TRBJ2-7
CASSPSVERYYEQYF
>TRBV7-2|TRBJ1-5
CASSLGQNNQPQHF
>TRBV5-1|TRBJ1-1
CASSLAGYGLNTEAFF
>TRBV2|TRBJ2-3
CASRRRWRTDTQYF
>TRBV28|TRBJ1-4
CASSFPQNEKLFF
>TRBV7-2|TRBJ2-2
CASSFRQGSTGELFF
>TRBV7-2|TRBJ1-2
CASSFEEGGYTF
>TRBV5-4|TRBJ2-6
CASSSGQGAIGANVLTF
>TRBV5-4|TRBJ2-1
CASSSVPGTSGGSHNEQFF
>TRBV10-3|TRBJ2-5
CAISEAGRGQETQYF
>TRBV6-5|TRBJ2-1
CASRHLAGGGDEQFF